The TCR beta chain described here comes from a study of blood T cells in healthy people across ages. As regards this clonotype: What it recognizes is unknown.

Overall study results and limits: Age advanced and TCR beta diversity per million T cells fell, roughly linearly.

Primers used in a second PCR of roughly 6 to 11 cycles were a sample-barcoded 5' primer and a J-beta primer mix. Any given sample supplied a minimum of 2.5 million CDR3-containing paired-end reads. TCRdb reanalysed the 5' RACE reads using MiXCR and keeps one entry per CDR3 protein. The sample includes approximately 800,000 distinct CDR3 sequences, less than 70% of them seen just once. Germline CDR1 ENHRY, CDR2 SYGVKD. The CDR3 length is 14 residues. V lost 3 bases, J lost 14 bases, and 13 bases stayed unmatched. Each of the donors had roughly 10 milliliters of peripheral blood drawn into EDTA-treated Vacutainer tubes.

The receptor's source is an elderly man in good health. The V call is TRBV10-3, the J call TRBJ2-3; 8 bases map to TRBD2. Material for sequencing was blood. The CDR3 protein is CAISEPGGHRYAYF. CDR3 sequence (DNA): TGTGCCATCAGTGAACCGGGAGGGCACAGATACGCGTATTTT.